The clone carrying this T cell receptor (beta chain) was seen a single time. As yet, its antigen is unknown. Profiled with immunoSEQ multiplex PCR; TCRdb holds only in-frame clones, not every one. The data hold approximately 2.3 million clones, with 85% to 95% observed a single time. J gave up 6 bases and V 6 bases, and 7 bases lay outside the gene matches. The CDR3 has 13 residues. Germline CDR1 and CDR2: SQVTM and ANQGSEA. This entry belongs to a study of shared clonotypes between healthy human individuals. The study's findings and limits: Four donors shared about 5% of their naive CD4 clonotypes.

The J gene is TRBJ1-2, the V gene TRBV29-1; 10 bases map to TRBD1. Sequenced input: naive CD4+ T cells from PBMCs. Subset: CD45RA+ positively selected. The sequence derives from a man younger than 35 in good health. Some clones in this sample may be carry-over from other donors' samples. CDR3 nucleotide sequence: TGCAGCGTCATAGGGACAGGGGCGAATGGCTACACCTTC. This sequence encodes CSVIGTGANGYTF. The variable domain in full, with the rest retrieved from reference TRBV29-1 and TRBJ1-2, is SAVISQKPSRDICQRGTSLTIQCQVDSQVTMMFWYRQQPGQSLTLIATANQGSEATYESGFVIDKFPISRPNLTFSTLTVSNMSPEDSSIYLCSVIGTGANGYTFGSGTRLTVV.